This T cell receptor (beta chain) stems from a study of monozygotic twins with inflammatory bowel disease. From germline, CDR1 is LGHDT and CDR2 YNNKEL (reference sequence). The CDR3 has 15 residues. TCRdb reanalyzed the 5' RACE reads and collapses them to one entry per CDR3 protein, without DNA. This table lists roughly 150,000 distinct CDR3 sequences. The receptor's source is a human donor with ulcerative colitis or Crohn's disease, or a healthy co-twin of an affected twin (not recorded which). The rearrangement links TRBV3-1 to TRBJ1-5; without DNA, the TCRdb call of TRBD1 cannot be checked. The material sequenced was blood. The CDR3 protein is CASSQDGAGGRPQHF.